A single sample is the source of the 5 T cell receptor beta chains below, sequenced in a study of T cell responses to AZD1222 COVID-19 vaccine. The data were produced by immunoSEQ multiplex PCR, yet TCRdb's version contains in-frame clones alone and is incomplete. The sample lists 150,000 to 200,000 clones; around 94% were seen once. The sequencing used peripheral blood, collected on day 0 of AZD1222 vaccination. All receptors come from an adult in good health.

The rearrangement links TRBV9 to TRBJ1-2; D remains ambiguous. The CDR3 length is 14 residues. V lost 0 bases to trimming and J lost 0 bases, with 6 bases between them. Germline V gene data show CDR1 as SGDLS and CDR2 as YYNGEE. The CDR3 DNA follows: TGTGCCAGCAGCGTAGGGGTCCCTAACTATGGCTACACCTTC. This translates into CASSVGVPNYGYTF.

This chain joins TRBV18 and TRBJ1-3; 7 bases map to TRBD1. CDR3 length: 15 residues. CDR1 is KGHSH, CDR2 LQKENI, per germline. Trimming cost V 3 bases and J 3 bases; bases outside gene matches: 5. DNA for the CDR3: TGTGCCAGCTCACCGACAGGGATCGGTGGAAACACCATATATTTT. Translated, it gives CASSPTGIGGNTIYF.

The chain joins TRBV3-1 (or the pseudogene TRBV3-2) to TRBJ1-2; TRBD1 is a possible D gene (6 bases). Germline lookup yields CDR1 LGHDT and CDR2 YNNKEL (reference sequence). This CDR3 comprises 15 residues. V was clipped by 4 bases and J by 0 bases, with 12 bases between them. The CDR3 bases are TGTGCCAGCAGCCGTCCGACAGGCGCTAACTATGGCTACACCTTC. It yields the protein CASSRPTGANYGYTF.

The rearrangement joins TRBV2 to TRBJ2-1; 9 bases agree with TRBD2. CDR3 length: 17 residues. CDR1 and CDR2 from the germline V gene are SNHLY and FYNNEI. The ends lost 8 bases at V and 6 bases at J; junction bases unmatched: 17. The CDR3 DNA reads TGTGCCAGCTTGCGAAGTAGCGGGGGCTTACCCCCCAATGAGCAGTTCTTC. Protein: CASLRSSGGLPPNEQFF.

V usage is TRBV4-2 and J usage is TRBJ1-5; D not resolved. Germline V gives CDR1 LGHNA, CDR2 YNFKEQ. V gave up 0 bases and J gave up 5 bases, with 5 bases separating them. This CDR3 has 13 residues. The DNA for the CDR3 is TGTGCCAGCAGCCAAGAAAGAGATCAGCCCCAGCATTTT. Translated: CASSQERDQPQHF.